One and the same sample provided the 32 T cell receptor beta chains below, sequenced in a study of blood T cell repertoires in COVID-19 (dated by TCRdb to 2018 to 2020). The library was built by means of the immunoSEQ multiplex PCR assay. In TCRdb, the immuneACCESS table is reduced to in-frame sequences with V and J assigned. These tables do not hold every clone; where another copy was compared, an unresolved V gene accounts for under half, and the others remain unexplained. The sample has approximately 280,000 clones on record, approximately 86% of them singletons. The ten largest clones take up approximately 2% of the sample. Sequenced sample: peripheral blood. All receptors come from a woman younger than 45 who had recovered from COVID-19.

The chain recombines TRBV2 with TRBJ2-4, with TRBD1 matching 7 bases. Unmatched junction bases numbered 5, after V lost 8 bases and J lost 1 base. Per germline, CDR1 SNHLY and CDR2 FYNNEI. The CDR3 is 14 residues long. The CDR3 sequence is CASWVDRAKNIQYF. The CDR3 region has the DNA TGTGCCAGCTGGGTGGACAGGGCCAAAAACATTCAGTACTTC.

This clone was observed many times. The identical CDR3 is also encoded by other nucleotide sequences in the sample. The genes are TRBV6-1 and TRBJ2-5, with 12 bases matching TRBD2. V shed 2 bases, J shed 2 bases, and the junction held 0 bases outside the gene matches. This CDR3 comprises 15 residues. Germline CDR1 and CDR2: MNHNS and SASEGT. CDR3 protein: CASSELAGGQETQYF. The CDR3 nucleotides read TGTGCCAGCAGTGAACTAGCGGGGGGGCAAGAGACCCAGTACTTC.

V usage is TRBV6-2 or TRBV6-3 and J usage is TRBJ2-1, with D uncertain. The V and J ends lost 2 bases and 4 bases respectively, with 18 bases between them. The CDR3 sequence is 17 residues long. Per the germline V gene, CDR1 is MNHEY and CDR2 is SVGEGT. The CDR3 sequence: CASSYVVRPGGYNEQFF. In DNA form, the CDR3 reads TGTGCCAGCAGTTACGTCGTTCGACCGGGTGGATACAATGAGCAGTTCTTC.

The chain combines TRBV6-5 with TRBJ1-5, with TRBD1 as a possible D gene (5 bases). CDR3 length equals 13 residues. Germline CDR1 reads MNHEY; CDR2 reads SVGAGI. V dropped 2 bases and J dropped 6 bases, with 8 bases sitting between them. CDR3 coding DNA: TGTGCCAGCAGTTACGGGGGGGGTCAGCCCCAGCATTTT. Encoded protein: CASSYGGGQPQHF.

This chain links TRBV7-3 with TRBJ2-1; D might be TRBD2 (5 bases). The CDR3 is 13 residues long. V was cut by 5 bases and J by 10 bases, with 15 bases left in between. CDR1 and CDR2 (germline): SGHTA, FQGTGA. CDR3 DNA: TGTGCCAGCAGCCCAACGAGAAGAGGGGAGCAGTTCTTC. Its translation is CASSPTRRGEQFF.

The V call is TRBV12-3 or TRBV12-4, the J call TRBJ1-5; 8 bases agree with TRBD1. The CDR3 totals 12 residues. V was pared by 3 bases and J by 9 bases, with 1 base of the junction left unmatched. CDR3 nucleotides: TGTGCCAGCAGTTTGGGGACAGGGCCCCAGCATTTT. Its protein is CASSLGTGPQHF.

The V gene is TRBV7-2, the J gene TRBJ2-7; D may be TRBD1 (5 bases). Per the germline V gene, CDR1 is SGHTA and CDR2 is FQGNSA. The CDR3 totals 15 residues. Trimming shortened V by 5 bases and J by 0 bases, and 14 bases separated the two germline ends. The DNA of the CDR3 is TGTGCCAGCAGCGCAGGGTTAGATTCCTCCTACGAGCAGTACTTC. Encoded protein: CASSAGLDSSYEQYF. Drawing the rest from reference TRBV7-2 and TRBJ2-7, the complete variable domain is GAGVSQSPSNKVTEKGKDVELRCDPISGHTALYWYRQSLGQGLEFLIYFQGNSAPDKSGLPSDRFSAERTGGSVSTLTIQRTQQEDSAVYLCASSAGLDSSYEQYFGPGTRLTVT.

This clone occurred a few times. The chain combines TRBV4-3 with TRBJ2-5; TRBD1 matches 8 bases. V lost 3 bases to trimming and J lost 2 bases; unmatched junction nucleotides: 2. CDR3 size: 14 residues. Germline lookup yields CDR1 LGHNA and CDR2 YSLEER. DNA for the CDR3: TGCGCCAGCAGCCAGAGGACAGGGCAAGAGACCCAGTACTTC. Amino acids: CASSQRTGQETQYF.

This sequence joins TRBV4-2 and TRBJ2-1, with 7 bases identical to TRBD2. The CDR3 extends over 15 amino acids. In germline, CDR1 is LGHNA, CDR2 YNFKEQ. V shed 5 bases, J shed 7 bases, and the junction held 11 bases outside the gene matches. The CDR3 DNA is TGTGCCAGCAGCTCGACGGGAGGCGCCTTAAATGAGCAGTTCTTC. Translating gives CASSSTGGALNEQFF.

The chain couples TRBV28 to TRBJ2-7; 7 bases line up with TRBD2. Germline V gene lookup returns CDR1 MDHEN and CDR2 SYDVKM. The CDR3 has 15 residues. V was pared by 8 bases and J by 4 bases, with 14 bases of the junction left unmatched. The CDR3 reads CASEPLGTKEYEQYF. The CDR3 region has the DNA TGTGCCAGCGAACCCCTCGGGACTAAAGAATACGAGCAGTACTTC.

The chain has TRBV11-3 and TRBJ2-7; D might be TRBD2 (5 bases). V was clipped by 5 bases and J by 6 bases, with 14 bases between them. Germline V CDR1 and CDR2: SGHNT, YENEEA. This CDR3 is built from 13 residues. CDR3 in amino acids: CASSPRGSSEQYF. The CDR3 nucleotides are TGTGCCAGCAGCCCCCGGGGTTCAAGCGAGCAGTACTTC.

This chain connects TRBV5-5 to TRBJ1-1; 9 nucleotides match TRBD1. Germline assignment: CDR1 SGHKS and CDR2 YYEKEE (reference sequence). V lost 4 bases, J lost 2 bases, and 6 bases stayed unmatched. CDR3 length: 15 amino acids. CDR3 coding DNA: TGTGCCAGCAGCCCCGGGACAGGGTATAACACTGAAGCTTTCTTT. Its translation is CASSPGTGYNTEAFF.

The rearrangement uses TRBV3-1 (or the pseudogene TRBV3-2) and TRBJ2-7; 7 nucleotides line up with TRBD1. The V gene end was trimmed by 1 base and the J gene end by 4 bases; junction bases not matched to a gene: 1. CDR1 is LGHDT, CDR2 YNNKEL, per germline (reference sequence). The CDR3 spans 13 residues. The CDR3 nucleotides are TGTGCCAGCAGCCAAGCAGGGGGTTACGAGCAGTACTTC. Amino acids: CASSQAGGYEQYF.

The J gene is TRBJ2-6, the V gene TRBV7-3; 10 bases fit TRBD1. Germline V lookup: CDR1 SGHTA, CDR2 FQGTGA. The CDR3 is made up of 17 amino acids. The J segment lost 2 bases and the V segment lost 3 bases, leaving 4 bases of the junction unmatched. The CDR3 bases are TGTGCCAGCAGCTTTTCCGGGACAGGGGCTGGGGCCAACGTCCTGACTTTC. It codes for CASSFSGTGAGANVLTF.

V gene TRBV20-1 combines with J gene TRBJ1-1; TRBD1 matches 7 bases. Germline V gene lookup returns CDR1 DFQATT and CDR2 SNEGSKA (reference sequence). This CDR3 contains 11 residues. V lost 7 bases to trimming and J lost 2 bases; unmatched junction nucleotides: 1. CDR3 amino acids: CSGQGNTEAFF. The CDR3 DNA reads as TGCAGTGGACAGGGTAACACTGAAGCTTTCTTT.

The chain carries TRBV6-4 and TRBJ2-1; 10 nucleotides match TRBD1. This CDR3 has 14 amino acids. Trimming cost V 9 bases and J 7 bases; bases outside gene matches: 9. The germline V gene has CDR1 MRHNA and CDR2 SNTAGT. The CDR3 loop reads CASRPGQGSNEQFF. The DNA of the CDR3 is TGTGCCAGTAGACCGGGACAGGGGTCGAATGAGCAGTTCTTC.

The J gene is TRBJ1-1, the V gene TRBV6-5, with TRBD1 matching over 8 bases. Unmatched junction bases numbered 9, after V lost 5 bases and J lost 4 bases. This CDR3 is built from 15 residues. Looked up from germline, CDR1 is MNHEY and CDR2 is SVGAGI. CDR3 sequence reads: CASSRDTGGGTEAFF. CDR3 DNA sequence: TGTGCCAGCAGTCGCGACACAGGGGGAGGCACTGAAGCTTTCTTT.

The V call is TRBV6-2 or TRBV6-3, the J call TRBJ2-7, with 7 bases lining up with TRBD1. J was trimmed by 2 bases and V by 5 bases; bases with no gene match: 6. CDR1 and CDR2 from the germline V gene are MNHEY and SVGEGT. This CDR3 has 14 amino acids. The CDR3 loop is CASSPGTATYEQYF. The CDR3 nucleotides are TGTGCCAGCAGTCCCGGGACAGCCACCTACGAGCAGTACTTC.

This sequence joins TRBV19 and TRBJ1-4; TRBD1 aligns across 9 bases. J lost 8 bases, V lost 4 bases, and 8 bases had no gene match. This CDR3 is built from 15 residues. In germline, CDR1 is LNHDA, CDR2 SQIVND (reference sequence). CDR3 nucleotides: TGTGCCAGTAGTACGCAACAGGGGGCCGGAGAAAAACTGTTTTTT. Residues: CASSTQQGAGEKLFF.

The CDR3 sequence is CASSIGGLTEAFF. The DNA for the CDR3 is TGTGCCAGCAGTATCGGGGGGTTGACTGAAGCTTTCTTT. V gene TRBV27 combines with J gene TRBJ1-1; maybe TRBD1 (5 bases). From germline, CDR1 is MNHEY and CDR2 SMNVEV (reference sequence). The CDR3 contains 13 residues. V gave up 5 bases and J gave up 5 bases, with 12 bases separating them.

CDR3 DNA: TGTGCCAGCAGCACCCGCCAGGGCACCACTGAAGCTTTCTTT. This sequence encodes CASSTRQGTTEAFF. The V and J genes are TRBV7-2 and TRBJ1-1; D is possibly TRBD1 (5 bases). Looked up from germline, CDR1 is SGHTA and CDR2 is FQGNSA. V lost 5 bases to trimming and J lost 4 bases, with 14 bases between them. The CDR3 is 14 residues long.

V is TRBV27 and J is TRBJ2-1; 7 bases agree with TRBD1. Looked up from germline, CDR1 is MNHEY and CDR2 is SMNVEV (reference sequence). Unmatched junction bases numbered 11, after V lost 5 bases and J lost 4 bases. This CDR3 is 16 amino acids long. CDR3 amino acids: CASSPMTGMRYNEQFF. In DNA form, the CDR3 reads TGTGCCAGCAGTCCCATGACAGGGATGAGGTACAATGAGCAGTTCTTC.

The genes are TRBV7-6 and TRBJ2-1, with TRBD2 matching over 10 bases. The V gene's germline CDR1 is SGHVS and CDR2 FNYEAQ. The CDR3 extends over 15 amino acids. J was trimmed by 2 bases and V by 5 bases; bases with no gene match: 3. CDR3 bases: TGTGCCAGCAGCGCAAGCGGGGGGGCCTACAATGAGCAGTTCTTC. Protein: CASSASGGAYNEQFF.

The J gene is TRBJ1-4, the V gene TRBV7-9; D gene unclear. The germline V gene encodes CDR1 SEHNR and CDR2 FQNEAQ (reference sequence). The CDR3 is made up of 18 amino acids. Trimming took off 2 bases at V and 7 bases at J, with 23 bases between the two ends. CDR3 DNA: TGTGCCAGCAGCTTACCCTCGGGAAGGTTTTTAAGTGGTGAAAAACTGTTTTTT. This encodes CASSLPSGRFLSGEKLFF.

This chain joins TRBV3-1 (or the pseudogene TRBV3-2) and TRBJ2-1, with 9 bases matching TRBD2. Trimming at V came to 6 bases and at J to 1 base, leaving 7 bases not matched to a gene. The germline V gene has CDR1 LGHDT and CDR2 YNNKEL (reference sequence). The CDR3 extends over 16 amino acids. CDR3 loop: CASRAVSGSSYNEQFF. In nucleotides, the CDR3 is TGTGCCAGCAGGGCTGTTAGCGGGAGTTCCTACAATGAGCAGTTCTTC.

The gene calls are TRBV28 and TRBJ1-2; D perhaps matches TRBD1 (6 bases). V lost 3 bases and J lost 4, with 15 bases in between. The CDR3 runs to 15 residues. Looked up from germline, CDR1 is MDHEN and CDR2 is SYDVKM. CDR3 residues: CASSFRGSGSYGYTF. For the CDR3, the DNA is TGTGCCAGCAGTTTCAGGGGATCAGGGTCCTATGGCTACACCTTC.

This chain joins TRBV29-1 and TRBJ2-3; D gene unclear. Trimming removed 6 bases from V and 2 bases from J, with 15 bases in between. The CDR3 covers 14 residues. Germline CDR1 and CDR2: SQVTM and ANQGSEA. CDR3 protein: CSVHELKNTDTQYF. In nucleotides, the CDR3 is TGCAGCGTCCACGAGCTGAAGAACACAGATACGCAGTATTTT.

The rearrangement uses TRBV19 and TRBJ2-5; TRBD1 aligns across 8 bases. CDR1 and CDR2 (germline): LNHDA, SQIVND (reference sequence). The CDR3 runs to 14 residues. J lost 1 base, V lost 3 bases, and 1 base had no gene match. CDR3 residues: CASSIGQGQETQYF. CDR3 DNA sequence: TGTGCCAGTAGTATTGGACAGGGCCAAGAGACCCAGTACTTC.

In regard to this clone: This clone may be a read error of a much larger clone one base away. The chain employs TRBV12-3 or TRBV12-4 and TRBJ2-5; D call uncertain. Trimming left V 3 bases short and J 0 bases short, with 5 bases between. The CDR3 covers 13 residues. CDR3 protein: CASSFGYQETQYF. CDR3 coding DNA: TGTGCCAGCAGTTTCGGGTACCAAGAGACCCAGTACTTC.

The V gene is TRBV7-3, the J gene TRBJ1-2; D remains unclear. Per germline, CDR1 SGHTA and CDR2 FQGTGA. Between the trimmed V and J ends, which lost 5 bases and 9 bases, there was a span of 16 bases. The CDR3 has 13 amino acids. CDR3 residues: CASSPSLTGSYTF. The CDR3 nucleotides read TGTGCCAGCAGCCCCTCACTGACTGGAAGCTACACCTTC.

This clone appeared a few times. The rearrangement links TRBV7-9 to TRBJ2-7, with 8 bases that match TRBD1. Germline V gene lookup returns CDR1 SEHNR and CDR2 FQNEAQ (reference sequence). Germline trimming cut 5 bases from V and 5 bases from J; bases unmatched to any gene: 5. This CDR3 spans 13 amino acids. The CDR3 DNA reads as TGTGCCAGCAGCCCCAGGGGGCCCGACGAGCAGTACTTC. Protein: CASSPRGPDEQYF.

The chain has TRBV6-1 and TRBJ2-7, with 8 bases aligning to TRBD2. The germline gives CDR1 MNHNS, CDR2 SASEGT. CDR3 length: 15 amino acids. V lost 4 bases to trimming and J lost 2 bases; unmatched junction nucleotides: 7. CDR3 sequence (DNA): TGTGCCAGCAGTGGACCGGGACTAGAAGCCTACGAGCAGTACTTC. This translates into CASSGPGLEAYEQYF.